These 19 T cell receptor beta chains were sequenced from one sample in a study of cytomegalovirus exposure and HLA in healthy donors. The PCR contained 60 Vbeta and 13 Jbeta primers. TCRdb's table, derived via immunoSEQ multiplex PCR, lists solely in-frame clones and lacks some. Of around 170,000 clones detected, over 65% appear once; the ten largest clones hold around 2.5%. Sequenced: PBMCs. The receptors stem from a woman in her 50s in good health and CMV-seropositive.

CDR3 in amino acids: CASSYRDTNTEAFF. CDR3 sequence (DNA): TGTGCCAGCAGTTACAGGGACACGAACACTGAAGCTTTCTTT. V gene TRBV6-6 combines with J gene TRBJ1-1; D may be TRBD1 (6 bases). The germline CDR1 and CDR2 sequences are MNHNY and SVGAGI (reference sequence). There are 14 residues in the CDR3. The ends were cut back, 2 bases at V and 1 base at J, with 8 bases in the middle.

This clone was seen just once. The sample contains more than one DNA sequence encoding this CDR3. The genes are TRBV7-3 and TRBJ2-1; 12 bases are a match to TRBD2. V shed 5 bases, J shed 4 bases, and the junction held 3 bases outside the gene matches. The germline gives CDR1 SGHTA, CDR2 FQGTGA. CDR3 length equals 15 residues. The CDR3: CASSKGLAGYNEQFF. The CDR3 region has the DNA TGTGCCAGCAGCAAAGGACTAGCGGGGTACAATGAGCAGTTCTTC.

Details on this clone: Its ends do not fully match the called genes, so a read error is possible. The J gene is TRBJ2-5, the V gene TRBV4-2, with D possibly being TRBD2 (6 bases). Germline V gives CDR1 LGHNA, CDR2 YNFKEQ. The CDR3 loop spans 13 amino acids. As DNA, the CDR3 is TGTGCCAGCAGCCAGAGGAGGGAAGAGATCCAGTACTTC. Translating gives CASSQRREEIQYF.

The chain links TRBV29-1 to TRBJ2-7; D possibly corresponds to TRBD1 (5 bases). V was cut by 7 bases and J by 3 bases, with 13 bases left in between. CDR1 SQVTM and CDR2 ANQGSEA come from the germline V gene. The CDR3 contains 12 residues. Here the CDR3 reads CSAKRGDYEQYF. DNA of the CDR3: TGCAGCGCCAAAAGGGGTGACTACGAGCAGTACTTC.

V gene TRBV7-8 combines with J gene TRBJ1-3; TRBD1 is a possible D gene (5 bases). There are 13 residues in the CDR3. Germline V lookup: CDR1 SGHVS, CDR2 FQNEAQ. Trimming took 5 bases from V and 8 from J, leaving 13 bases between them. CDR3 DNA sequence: TGTGCCAGCAGCCCCAGACAGACAGACACCATATATTTT. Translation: CASSPRQTDTIYF.

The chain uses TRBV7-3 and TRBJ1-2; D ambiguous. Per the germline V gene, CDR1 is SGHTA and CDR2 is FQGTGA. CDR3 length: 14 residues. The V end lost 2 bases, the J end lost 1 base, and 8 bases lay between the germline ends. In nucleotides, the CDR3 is TGTGCCAGCAGCTTAGGCCCCATTAACTATGGCTACACCTTC. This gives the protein CASSLGPINYGYTF.

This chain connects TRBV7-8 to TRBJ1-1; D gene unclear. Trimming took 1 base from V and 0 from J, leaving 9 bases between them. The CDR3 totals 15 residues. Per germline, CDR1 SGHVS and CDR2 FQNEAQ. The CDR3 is CASSLVPGVNTEAFF. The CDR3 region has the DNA TGTGCCAGCAGCTTAGTCCCGGGTGTGAACACTGAAGCTTTCTTT.

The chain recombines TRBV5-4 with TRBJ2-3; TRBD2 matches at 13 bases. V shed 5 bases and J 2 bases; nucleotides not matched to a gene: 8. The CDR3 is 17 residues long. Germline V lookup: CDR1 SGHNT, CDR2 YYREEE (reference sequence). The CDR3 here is CASSSGTSGVPTDTQYF. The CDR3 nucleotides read TGTGCCAGCAGTTCCGGGACTAGCGGGGTGCCCACAGATACGCAGTATTTT.

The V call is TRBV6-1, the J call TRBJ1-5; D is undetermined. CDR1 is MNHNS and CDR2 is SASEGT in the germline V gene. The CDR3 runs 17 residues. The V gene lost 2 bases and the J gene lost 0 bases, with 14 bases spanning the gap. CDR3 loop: CASSELGRSISNQPQHF. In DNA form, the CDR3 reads TGTGCCAGCAGTGAACTGGGTAGGAGTATTAGCAATCAGCCCCAGCATTTT.

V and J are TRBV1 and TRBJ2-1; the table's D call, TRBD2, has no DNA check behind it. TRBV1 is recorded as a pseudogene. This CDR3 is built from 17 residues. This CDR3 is CTSSPEASGANYNEQFF. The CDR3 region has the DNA TGCACCAGCAGCCCAGAAGCTAGCGGGGCTAACTACAATGAGCAGTTCTTC.

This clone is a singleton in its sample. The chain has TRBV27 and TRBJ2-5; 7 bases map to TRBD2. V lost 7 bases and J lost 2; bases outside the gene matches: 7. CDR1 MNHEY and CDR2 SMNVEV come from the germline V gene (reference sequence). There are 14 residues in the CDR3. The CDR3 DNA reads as TGTGCCAGCACCCGAAGCGGGGTACAAGAGACCCAGTACTTC. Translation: CASTRSGVQETQYF.

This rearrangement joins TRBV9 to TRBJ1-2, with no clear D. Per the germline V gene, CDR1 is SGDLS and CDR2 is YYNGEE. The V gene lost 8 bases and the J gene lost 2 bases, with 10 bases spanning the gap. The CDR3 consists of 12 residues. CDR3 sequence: CASRRGNYGYTF. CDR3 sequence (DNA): TGTGCCAGTCGGCGGGGAAACTATGGCTACACCTTC.

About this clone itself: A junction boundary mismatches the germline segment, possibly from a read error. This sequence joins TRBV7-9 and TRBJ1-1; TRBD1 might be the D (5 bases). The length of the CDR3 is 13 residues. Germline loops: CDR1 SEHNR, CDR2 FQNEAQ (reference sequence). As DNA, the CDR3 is TGTTCCAGCAGCATGGACACCGACACTGAAGCTTTCTTT. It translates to CSSSMDTDTEAFF.

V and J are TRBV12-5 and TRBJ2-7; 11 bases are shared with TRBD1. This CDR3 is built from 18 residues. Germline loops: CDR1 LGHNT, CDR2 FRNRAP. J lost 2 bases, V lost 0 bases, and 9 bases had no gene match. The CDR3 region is CASGLVRGDRGIPYEQYF. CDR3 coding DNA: TGTGCTAGTGGTTTGGTAAGGGGGGACAGGGGGATACCCTACGAGCAGTACTTC.

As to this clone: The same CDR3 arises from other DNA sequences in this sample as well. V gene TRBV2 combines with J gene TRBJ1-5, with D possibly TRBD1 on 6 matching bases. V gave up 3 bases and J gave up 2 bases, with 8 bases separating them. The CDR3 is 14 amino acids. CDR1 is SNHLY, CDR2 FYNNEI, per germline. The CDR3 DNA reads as TGTGCCAGCAGTGACCGGACAGGCAATCAGCCCCAGCATTTT. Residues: CASSDRTGNQPQHF.

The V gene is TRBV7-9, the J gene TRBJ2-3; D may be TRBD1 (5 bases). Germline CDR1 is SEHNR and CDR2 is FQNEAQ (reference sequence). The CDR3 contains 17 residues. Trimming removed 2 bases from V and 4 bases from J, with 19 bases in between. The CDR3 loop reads CASSLQLPRVWADTQYF. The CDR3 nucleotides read TGTGCCAGCAGCTTACAACTCCCCAGGGTTTGGGCAGATACGCAGTATTTT.

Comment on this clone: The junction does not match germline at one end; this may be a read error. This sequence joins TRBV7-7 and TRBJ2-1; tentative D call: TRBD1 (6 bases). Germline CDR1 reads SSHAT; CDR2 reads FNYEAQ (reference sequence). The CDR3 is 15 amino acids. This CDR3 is CASSSGQSSYNEQFF. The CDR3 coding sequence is TGTGCTAGCAGCTCAGGACAGAGCTCCTACAATGAGCAGTTCTTC. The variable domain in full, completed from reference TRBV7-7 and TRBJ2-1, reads GAGVSQSPRYKVTKRGQDVTLRCDPISSHATLYWYQQALGQGPEFLTYFNYEAQPDKSGLPSDRFSAERPEGSISTLTIQRTEQRDSAMYRCASSSGQSSYNEQFFGPGTRLTVL.

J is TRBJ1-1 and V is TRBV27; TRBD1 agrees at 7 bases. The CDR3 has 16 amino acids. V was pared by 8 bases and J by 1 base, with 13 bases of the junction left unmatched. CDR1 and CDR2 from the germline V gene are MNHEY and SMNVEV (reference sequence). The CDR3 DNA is TGTGCCAGCCGTTGGGCGACAGGGATGAAGAACACTGAAGCTTTCTTT. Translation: CASRWATGMKNTEAFF.

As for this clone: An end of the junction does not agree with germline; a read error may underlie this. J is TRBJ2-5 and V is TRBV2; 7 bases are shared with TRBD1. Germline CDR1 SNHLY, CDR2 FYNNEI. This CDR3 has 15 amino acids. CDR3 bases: TGTGCCAGCAGTGAGACCGGGACAGAACAAGAGACCCAGCACTTC. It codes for CASSETGTEQETQHF.